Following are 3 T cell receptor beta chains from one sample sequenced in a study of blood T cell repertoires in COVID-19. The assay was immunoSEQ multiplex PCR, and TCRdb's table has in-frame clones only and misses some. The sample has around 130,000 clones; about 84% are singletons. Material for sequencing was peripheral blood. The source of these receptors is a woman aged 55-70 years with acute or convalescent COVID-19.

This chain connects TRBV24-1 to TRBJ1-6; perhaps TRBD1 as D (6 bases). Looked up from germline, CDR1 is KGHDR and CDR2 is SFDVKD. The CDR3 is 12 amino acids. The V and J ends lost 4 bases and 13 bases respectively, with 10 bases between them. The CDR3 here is CATSDSTGPLHF. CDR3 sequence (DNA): TGTGCCACCAGTGACTCGACAGGCCCCCTCCACTTT.

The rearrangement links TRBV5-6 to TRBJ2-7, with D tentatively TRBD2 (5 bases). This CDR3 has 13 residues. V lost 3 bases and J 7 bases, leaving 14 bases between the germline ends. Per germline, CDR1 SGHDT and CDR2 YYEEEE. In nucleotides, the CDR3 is TGTGCCAGCAGCTCCCGGGGTCTGGGAGAGCAGTACGTC. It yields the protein CASSSRGLGEQYV.

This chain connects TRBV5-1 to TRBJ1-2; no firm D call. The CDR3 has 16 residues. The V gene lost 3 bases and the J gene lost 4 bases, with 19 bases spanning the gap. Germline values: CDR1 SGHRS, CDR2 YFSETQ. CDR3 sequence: CASSSSGPEEFYGYTF. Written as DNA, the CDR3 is TGCGCCAGCAGCTCCTCGGGTCCAGAGGAGTTCTATGGCTACACCTTC.